Presented here are 21 T cell receptor beta chains from one specimen sequenced in a study of CD4 T cells in relation to SARS-CoV-2 and coronaviruses. Libraries were prepared by immunoSEQ multiplex PCR; TCRdb keeps only in-frame clonotypes and omits some of them. Altogether about 56,000 clones are present, about 90% being singletons, with the ten largest covering 0.3% to 0.45%. Input material: naive CD4+ T cells from PBMCs. Subset indicated: naive CD4+ T cells isolated by negative enrichment. Source of these receptors: an adult with COVID-19.

The J gene is TRBJ2-7, the V gene TRBV7-9; D possibly corresponds to TRBD2 (6 bases). The CDR3 contains 16 residues. V was trimmed by 5 bases and J by 4 bases, leaving 21 bases between them. Germline values: CDR1 SEHNR, CDR2 FQNEAQ (reference sequence). The CDR3 DNA is TGTGCCAGCAGCGGAACCGGGACTGGTTGGAGGTACGAGCAGTACTTC. Protein sequence: CASSGTGTGWRYEQYF.

This rearrangement joins TRBV10-1 to TRBJ1-2; D gene uncertain. The V end was cut by 0 bases, the J end by 2 bases, with 4 bases between. The length of the CDR3 is 13 residues. The germline CDR1 and CDR2 sequences are WNHNN and SYGVQD (reference sequence). The CDR3 sequence: CASSESRNYGYTF. The CDR3 bases are TGCGCCAGCAGTGAGTCCAGGAACTATGGCTACACCTTC.

V usage is TRBV29-1 and J usage is TRBJ2-3, with D possibly matching TRBD2 (6 bases). This CDR3 spans 14 amino acids. V was shortened by 3 bases and J by 2 bases, with 12 bases between the two germline ends. The germline gives CDR1 SQVTM, CDR2 ANQGSEA. The CDR3 loop reads CSVDIGGSTDTQYF. DNA for the CDR3: TGCAGCGTTGATATCGGGGGATCCACAGATACGCAGTATTTT.

The rearrangement links TRBV5-4 to TRBJ2-3; 14 bases line up with TRBD2. CDR3 size: 18 residues. Germline V lookup: CDR1 SGHNT, CDR2 YYREEE (reference sequence). V lost 3 bases, J lost 5 bases, and 11 bases stayed unmatched. The CDR3 DNA reads TGTGCCAGCAGCTCTAAGGGGGGACTAGCGGGAGCGGGAGATACGCAGTATTTT. It specifies CASSSKGGLAGAGDTQYF.

The chain uses TRBV10-2 and TRBJ2-6; no firm D call. Germline V gene sequence: CDR1 WSHSY, CDR2 SAAADI. The CDR3 consists of 13 residues. V was trimmed by 5 bases and J by 0 bases, leaving 2 bases between them. The CDR3 reads CASSYSGANVLTF. The CDR3 DNA sequence: TGCGCCAGCAGTTACTCTGGGGCCAACGTCCTGACTTTC.

The genes are TRBV3-1 (or the pseudogene TRBV3-2) and TRBJ1-1, with D possibly matching TRBD1 (5 bases). V lost 5 bases and J 5 bases, leaving 18 bases between the germline ends. The CDR3 is 15 amino acids. Germline V lookup: CDR1 LGHDT, CDR2 YNNKEL (reference sequence). The CDR3 nucleotides read TGTGCCAGCAGCTACAAACCGGGGGGTGGAACTGAAGCTTTCTTT. Its protein product is CASSYKPGGGTEAFF.

With regard to this clone: Other DNA sequences within the sample encode an identical CDR3. V is TRBV6-5 and J is TRBJ2-1, with 7 bases aligning to TRBD2. The CDR3 extends over 16 amino acids. Trimming at V came to 0 bases and at J to 0 bases, leaving 2 bases not matched to a gene. Germline CDR1 is MNHEY and CDR2 is SVGAGI. The CDR3 sequence: CASSYSGGSSYNEQFF. The CDR3 region has the DNA TGTGCCAGCAGTTACTCAGGCGGGAGCTCCTACAATGAGCAGTTCTTC.

This chain links TRBV7-2 with TRBJ2-7; 8 positions match TRBD1. CDR1 is SGHTA, CDR2 FQGNSA, per germline. The CDR3 spans 15 residues. The V gene end was trimmed by 4 bases and the J gene end by 6 bases; junction bases not matched to a gene: 11. CDR3 in amino acids: CASSSKRTGKAEQYF. The CDR3 DNA is TGTGCCAGCAGCTCCAAGAGGACAGGGAAGGCCGAGCAGTACTTC.

V gene TRBV2 combines with J gene TRBJ2-2; 12 positions match TRBD2. The CDR3 consists of 20 residues. V dropped 5 bases and J dropped 5; count of bases not matched to a gene: 18. Per germline, CDR1 SNHLY and CDR2 FYNNEI. The CDR3 sequence is CASSIPRTSGTTEWTGELFF. For the CDR3, the DNA is TGTGCCAGCAGTATACCCCGGACTAGCGGGACGACTGAGTGGACCGGGGAGCTGTTTTTT. The full variable domain, rest sourced from reference TRBV2 and TRBJ2-2, is EPEVTQTPSHQVTQMGQEVILRCVPISNHLYFYWYRQILGQKVEFLVSFYNNEISEKSEIFDDQFSVERPDGSNFTLKIRSTKLEDSAMYFCASSIPRTSGTTEWTGELFFGEGSRLTVL.

The rearrangement uses TRBV19 and TRBJ2-7, with a tentative D call TRBD1 (5 bases). V was shortened by 5 bases and J by 5 bases, with 19 bases between the two germline ends. The V gene's germline CDR1 is LNHDA and CDR2 SQIVND (reference sequence). There are 15 residues in the CDR3. CDR3 sequence reads: CASSPRRGGADEQYF. The CDR3 DNA reads TGTGCCAGTAGTCCCCGCAGAGGTGGGGCGGACGAGCAGTACTTC.

This chain connects TRBV9 to TRBJ2-2, with 13 bases matching TRBD2. The length of the CDR3 is 19 residues. Unmatched junction bases numbered 12, after V lost 1 base and J lost 6 bases. Per germline, CDR1 SGDLS and CDR2 YYNGEE. This CDR3 reads CASSVSTSGRAGGPGELFF. For the CDR3, the DNA is TGTGCCAGCAGCGTAAGCACTAGCGGGAGGGCCGGAGGCCCCGGGGAGCTGTTTTTT.

This chain connects TRBV19 to TRBJ1-5; D is ambiguous. Trimming stripped 7 bases from V and 6 bases from J, with 13 bases between. Germline values: CDR1 LNHDA, CDR2 SQIVND (reference sequence). This CDR3 comprises 13 residues. The CDR3 sequence: CASTQSGGQPQHF. For the CDR3, the DNA is TGTGCCAGTACACAGTCGGGCGGTCAGCCCCAGCATTTT.

This chain connects TRBV28 to TRBJ1-2, with D possibly matching TRBD1 (5 bases). This CDR3 spans 14 amino acids. V was pared by 4 bases and J by 0 bases, with 9 bases between. From germline, CDR1 is MDHEN and CDR2 SYDVKM. Here the CDR3 reads CASSSGATNYGYTF. In nucleotides, the CDR3 is TGTGCCAGCAGTTCCGGGGCCACTAACTATGGCTACACCTTC.

This chain joins TRBV5-1 and TRBJ1-2; D is undetermined. Germline assignment: CDR1 SGHRS and CDR2 YFSETQ. The V end was cut by 0 bases, the J end by 2 bases, with 5 bases between. The CDR3 runs to 13 residues. The CDR3 spells CASSLDGNYGYTF. Written as DNA, the CDR3 is TGCGCCAGCAGCTTGGACGGAAACTATGGCTACACCTTC.

CDR3 DNA sequence: TGTGCCAGCAGCTTAGTTACTAGCGGGACAGAGACCCAGTACTTC. Residues: CASSLVTSGTETQYF. The genes are TRBV7-9 and TRBJ2-5; 10 positions match TRBD2. This CDR3 is 15 amino acids long. CDR1 is SEHNR, CDR2 FQNEAQ, per germline (reference sequence). The junction had 3 bases not matched to a gene; V was cut back by 1 base and J by 4 bases.

The chain couples TRBV5-1 to TRBJ2-1, with 7 bases aligning to TRBD2. This CDR3 is built from 16 residues. Germline V gives CDR1 SGHRS, CDR2 YFSETQ. V lost 4 bases, J lost 0 bases, and 7 bases stayed unmatched. The CDR3 protein is CASSKQTSISYNEQFF. The CDR3 bases are TGCGCCAGCAGCAAGCAGACTAGCATCTCCTACAATGAGCAGTTCTTC.

The chain carries TRBV4-1 and TRBJ2-3; 9 nucleotides match TRBD2. J lost 0 bases, V lost 0 bases, and 13 bases had no gene match. Germline CDR1 and CDR2: MGHRA and YSYEKL. This CDR3 region has 20 residues. In DNA, the CDR3 is TGCGCCAGCAGCCAAGACGTTTCGACTAGCGGAGTGAGGAGCACAGATACGCAGTATTTT. Translating it yields CASSQDVSTSGVRSTDTQYF.

V is TRBV10-3 and J is TRBJ2-1, with 12 bases fitting TRBD2. Germline V gene lookup returns CDR1 ENHRY and CDR2 SYGVKD. The CDR3 sequence is 14 residues long. V lost 10 bases to trimming and J lost 4 bases; unmatched junction nucleotides: 5. CDR3 coding DNA: TGTGCCACCCGGACTAGCGGGACGTACAATGAGCAGTTCTTC. Residues: CATRTSGTYNEQFF.

This clone was seen just once. J is TRBJ2-2 and V is TRBV9, with D unresolved. V was trimmed by 0 bases and J by 4 bases, leaving 10 bases between them. This CDR3 has 15 residues. Germline CDR1 reads SGDLS; CDR2 reads YYNGEE. CDR3 in DNA: TGTGCCAGCAGCGTAGTTGGGTCTGGCACCGGGGAGCTGTTTTTT. Translating gives CASSVVGSGTGELFF.

This chain links TRBV19 with TRBJ1-5; no reliable D call. The CDR3 is made up of 15 amino acids. Trimming left V 1 base short and J 4 bases short, with 11 bases between. The germline V gene encodes CDR1 LNHDA and CDR2 SQIVND (reference sequence). CDR3 amino acids: CASSIAGQSNQPQHF. CDR3 nucleotides: TGTGCCAGTAGTATAGCGGGCCAGAGTAATCAGCCCCAGCATTTT.

The rearrangement uses TRBV19 and TRBJ2-7; weak D call: TRBD1 (7 bases). Trimming took off 3 bases at V and 1 base at J, with 13 bases between the two ends. The CDR3 has 15 amino acids. Germline CDR1 is LNHDA and CDR2 is SQIVND (reference sequence). CDR3 residues: CASSIETGTSYEQYF. The CDR3 DNA is TGTGCCAGTAGTATCGAGACAGGGACTTCCTACGAGCAGTACTTC.